Below, 29 T cell receptor beta chains from the same sample are listed, as sequenced in a study of Tregs in tolerant kidney transplant recipients. Some clones are missing from TCRdb's copy, which holds only in-frame ones; the method was immunoSEQ multiplex PCR. The table shows 9,000 to 13,000 clones, with more than 75% occurring only once. Their antigens are not known. This material consisted of Tregs from blood cultured with allogeneic cells, taken before the transplant. The receptors come from a human patient who received a combined kidney and bone marrow transplant.

This clone was recorded a few times. The chain uses TRBV11-3 and TRBJ2-7, with D perhaps TRBD1 (5 bases). The CDR3 length is 14 residues. V was cut by 1 base and J by 2 bases, with 9 bases left in between. Germline V gene data show CDR1 as SGHNT and CDR2 as YENEEA. DNA for the CDR3: TGTGCCAGCAGCTTAGGGACATCAACCTACGAGCAGTACTTC. This gives the protein CASSLGTSTYEQYF.

The V call is TRBV6-5, the J call TRBJ2-5; TRBD2 agrees at 10 bases. The J segment lost 9 bases and the V segment lost 0 bases, leaving 7 bases of the junction unmatched. CDR3 length: 15 amino acids. Germline CDR1 MNHEY, CDR2 SVGAGI. The CDR3 is CASSYSGSGGAAQYF. The CDR3 DNA is TGTGCCAGCAGTTACTCGGGAAGCGGGGGGGCCGCCCAGTACTTC.

This clone has more than one count but fewer than ten. The chain is built from TRBV19 and TRBJ2-1; 11 bases align to TRBD2. The CDR3 sequence is 14 residues long. The V gene end was trimmed by 6 bases and the J gene end by 2 bases; junction bases not matched to a gene: 0. Per the germline V gene, CDR1 is LNHDA and CDR2 is SQIVND (reference sequence). This CDR3 reads CASRLAGAYNEQFF. The CDR3 coding sequence is TGTGCCAGTAGACTAGCGGGAGCCTACAATGAGCAGTTCTTC.

J is TRBJ1-1 and V is TRBV2; D is possibly TRBD1 (5 bases). CDR3 length: 13 amino acids. The germline V gene has CDR1 SNHLY and CDR2 FYNNEI. Trimming removed 6 bases from V and 0 bases from J, with 8 bases in between. The CDR3 DNA reads as TGTGCCAGCAGAGCAGGGCTGAACACTGAAGCTTTCTTT. Translation gives CASRAGLNTEAFF. The whole variable domain, remainder taken from reference TRBV2 and TRBJ1-1, is EPEVTQTPSHQVTQMGQEVILRCVPISNHLYFYWYRQILGQKVEFLVSFYNNEISEKSEIFDDQFSVERPDGSNFTLKIRSTKLEDSAMYFCASRAGLNTEAFFGQGTRLTVV.

This chain uses TRBV5-6 with TRBJ1-1; 7 positions match TRBD1. Germline V lookup: CDR1 SGHDT, CDR2 YYEEEE. J lost 8 bases, V lost 4 bases, and 17 bases had no gene match. The CDR3 spans 16 residues. The CDR3 nucleotides are TGTGCCAGCAGCCAAGCTATTTCCCCGGGACAGAGCGAAGCTTTCTTT. This translates into CASSQAISPGQSEAFF.

V gene TRBV11-3 combines with J gene TRBJ1-1; 8 bases align to TRBD1. The length of the CDR3 is 14 residues. Germline CDR1 SGHNT, CDR2 YENEEA. J lost 9 bases, V lost 2 bases, and 8 bases had no gene match. Here the CDR3 DNA reads TGTGCCAGCAGCTTACCAGGGGGCTGGGCAAAAGCTTTCTTT. Translated: CASSLPGGWAKAFF.

V and J are TRBV19 and TRBJ1-2, with D unresolved. The V and J ends lost 0 bases and 2 bases respectively, with 4 bases between them. Germline CDR1 and CDR2: LNHDA and SQIVND (reference sequence). The CDR3 length is 13 residues. CDR3: CASSIDRNYGYTF. Written as DNA, the CDR3 is TGTGCCAGTAGTATAGATAGAAACTATGGCTACACCTTC.

This chain uses TRBV9 with TRBJ1-3; weak D call: TRBD1 (5 bases). This CDR3 spans 16 amino acids. Germline assignment: CDR1 SGDLS and CDR2 YYNGEE. Trimming took 6 bases from V and 2 from J, leaving 18 bases between them. DNA for the CDR3: TGTGCCAGCACCATGGGGGAGGGAATACCTGGAAACACCATATATTTT. Translating gives CASTMGEGIPGNTIYF.

The V call is TRBV11-3, the J call TRBJ2-7; D may be TRBD1 (6 bases). CDR1 and CDR2 (germline): SGHNT, YENEEA. The CDR3 runs to 15 residues. V shed 0 bases and J shed 5 bases, with 14 bases lying between them. CDR3 sequence reads: CASSLDLPRGHEQYF. The CDR3 region has the DNA TGTGCCAGCAGCTTAGATCTACCCAGGGGACACGAGCAGTACTTC.

The chain employs TRBV6-1 and TRBJ1-6; 7 nucleotides align to TRBD1. V gave up 3 bases and J gave up 3 bases; unmatched junction bases: 11. This CDR3 region has 18 residues. Germline assignment: CDR1 MNHNS and CDR2 SASEGT. For the CDR3, the DNA is TGTGCCAGCAGTGACAAGACAGGGACTGCCCGCTATAATTCACCCCTCCACTTT. Amino acids: CASSDKTGTARYNSPLHF.

The chain links TRBV25-1 to TRBJ2-6; TRBD2 is a possible D gene (6 bases). The CDR3 spans 16 residues. Germline CDR1 reads MGHDK; CDR2 reads SYGVNS. V dropped 6 bases and J dropped 2 bases, with 14 bases sitting between them. DNA for the CDR3: TGTGCCAGCAGCCCTACTGGAGGGGCTGGGGCCAACGTCCTGACTTTC. Amino acid sequence: CASSPTGGAGANVLTF.

The chain employs TRBV6-5 and TRBJ1-1, with D unclear. Germline V gene lookup returns CDR1 MNHEY and CDR2 SVGAGI. This CDR3 has 12 amino acids. V was pared by 0 bases and J by 5 bases, with 4 bases between. Here the CDR3 reads CASSYSTTEAFF. The DNA for the CDR3 is TGTGCCAGCAGTTACTCTACAACTGAAGCTTTCTTT.

The chain combines TRBV6-5 with TRBJ1-2; D is perhaps TRBD1 (5 bases). Germline CDR1 and CDR2: MNHEY and SVGAGI. Trimming removed 7 bases at V and 8 bases at J, with 14 bases between. The CDR3 totals 12 residues. The CDR3 loop is CASTTGLRGYTF. The CDR3 nucleotides are TGTGCCAGCACCACGGGGCTTCGAGGCTACACCTTC.

The chain uses TRBV18 and TRBJ2-3; 8 bases align to TRBD2. CDR3 size: 15 residues. The germline CDR1 and CDR2 sequences are KGHSH and LQKENI. With V trimmed by 5 bases and J by 0 bases, 4 bases remained unmatched. The CDR3 DNA follows: TGTGCCAGCTCAACTACTAGCGGCAGCACAGATACGCAGTATTTT. Translating it yields CASSTTSGSTDTQYF.

CDR3 nucleotide sequence: TGTGCCGCCCTCGGGACAGGCCCAGGGGAGACCCAGTACTTC. This codes for CAALGTGPGETQYF. The chain uses TRBV2 and TRBJ2-5; 8 bases align to TRBD1. Germline CDR1 and CDR2: SNHLY and FYNNEI. The CDR3 loop spans 14 amino acids. Trimming cost V 11 bases and J 5 bases; bases outside gene matches: 13.

The rearrangement joins TRBV30 to TRBJ2-2; TRBD2 matches 9 bases. After removal of 0 bases from V and 0 bases from J, the junction contained 11 bases not matched to a gene. The CDR3 is 19 amino acids. Germline V gene sequence: CDR1 GTSNPN, CDR2 SVGIG (reference sequence). The CDR3 nucleotides read TGTGCCTGGAGTGTAGTTCTGACTAGCGGCCACCCGAACACCGGGGAGCTGTTTTTT. Its translation: CAWSVVLTSGHPNTGELFF.

The chain joins TRBV14 to TRBJ2-1; a weak D match, TRBD2 (5 bases). The V end lost 2 bases, the J end lost 0 bases, and 11 bases lay between the germline ends. This CDR3 is built from 16 residues. CDR1 is SGHDN and CDR2 is FVKESK in the germline V gene. DNA of the CDR3: TGTGCCAGCAGCCAAATAGCGTTCTCCTCCTACAATGAGCAGTTCTTC. Its translation is CASSQIAFSSYNEQFF. Full variable domain (rest looked up from reference TRBV14 and TRBJ2-1): EAGVTQFPSHSVIEKGQTVTLRCDPISGHDNLYWYRRVMGKEIKFLLHFVKESKQDESGMPNNRFLAERTGGTYSTLKVQPAELEDSGVYFCASSQIAFSSYNEQFFGPGTRLTVL.

This clone was observed once. The genes are TRBV27 and TRBJ1-1; no clear D. Per the germline V gene, CDR1 is MNHEY and CDR2 is SMNVEV (reference sequence). The CDR3 is 14 amino acids. The V end was cut by 7 bases, the J end by 4 bases, with 16 bases between. In DNA form, the CDR3 reads TGTGCCAGCACTTCCTTCGGGAGGAGCACTGAAGCTTTCTTT. It codes for CASTSFGRSTEAFF.

This rearrangement joins TRBV2 to TRBJ1-2, with D uncertain. V was shortened by 8 bases and J by 4 bases, with 11 bases between the two germline ends. This CDR3 contains 12 residues. Per the germline V gene, CDR1 is SNHLY and CDR2 is FYNNEI. CDR3 in amino acids: CASEQSIYGYTF. CDR3 nucleotide sequence: TGTGCCAGCGAGCAGTCGATCTATGGCTACACCTTC.

V is TRBV2 and J is TRBJ2-7, with 10 positions matching TRBD1. The V and J ends lost 0 bases and 5 bases, in that order; junction bases with no gene match: 7. CDR1 is SNHLY, CDR2 FYNNEI, per germline. The CDR3 length is 16 residues. The CDR3 sequence is CASSEAGGQGDNEQYF. CDR3 bases: TGTGCCAGCAGTGAAGCGGGTGGACAGGGGGACAACGAGCAGTACTTC.

This clone has only one observation. The rearrangement uses TRBV7-6 and TRBJ2-7; a possible D gene is TRBD2 (6 bases). This CDR3 has 13 amino acids. Germline loops: CDR1 SGHVS, CDR2 FNYEAQ. V was shortened by 4 bases and J by 2 bases, with 9 bases between the two germline ends. For the CDR3, the DNA is TGTGCCAGCAGCTGGGGGGTAACCTACGAGCAGTACTTC. Translation: CASSWGVTYEQYF.

This chain joins TRBV7-3 and TRBJ2-7, with 9 bases identical to TRBD1. Germline CDR1 reads SGHTA; CDR2 reads FQGTGA. This CDR3 is 15 amino acids long. Losses at the gene ends were 5 bases for V and 0 bases for J; bases not matched to a gene: 5. The CDR3: CASSRDRGNSYEQYF. Written as DNA, the CDR3 is TGTGCCAGCAGCCGAGACAGGGGGAACTCCTACGAGCAGTACTTC.

V usage is TRBV28 and J usage is TRBJ2-6; 7 bases fit TRBD1. Germline V gives CDR1 MDHEN, CDR2 SYDVKM. V lost 6 bases to trimming and J lost 2 bases; unmatched junction nucleotides: 10. CDR3 size: 17 residues. Here the CDR3 reads CASRRQGVATGANVLTF. The CDR3 DNA follows: TGTGCCAGCAGGAGACAGGGAGTCGCAACTGGGGCCAACGTCCTGACTTTC.

In its sample, this clone was seen once. The J gene is TRBJ2-2, the V gene TRBV7-8; D is possibly TRBD2 (5 bases). V lost 1 base and J lost 4, with 13 bases in between. The CDR3 has 16 residues. Germline V gene sequence: CDR1 SGHVS, CDR2 FQNEAQ. The CDR3 region has the DNA TGTGCCAGCAGCTTAGTGGGCAGGACTGGCACCGGGGAGCTGTTTTTT. Its translation: CASSLVGRTGTGELFF.

The chain recombines TRBV18 with TRBJ1-6, with 9 bases lining up with TRBD1. Germline loops: CDR1 KGHSH, CDR2 LQKENI. This CDR3 has 19 residues. V shed 0 bases, J shed 7 bases, and the junction held 13 bases outside the gene matches. The CDR3 loop is CASSPPRRIWDRENSPLHF. The DNA of the CDR3 is TGTGCCAGCTCACCACCAAGGCGTATCTGGGACAGGGAAAATTCACCCCTCCACTTT.

The V call is TRBV19, the J call TRBJ1-3; the D is unclear. The V gene lost 11 bases and the J gene lost 4 bases, with 18 bases spanning the gap. Germline V gene data show CDR1 as LNHDA and CDR2 as SQIVND (reference sequence). The CDR3 length is 14 residues. CDR3 nucleotide sequence: TGTGCCGCTACACGCCCCGGGCAAGGAAACACCATATATTTT. Its protein product is CAATRPGQGNTIYF. The full variable domain, in which reference TRBV19 and TRBJ1-3 provide the parts outside the CDR3, is DGGITQSPKYLFRKEGQNVTLSCEQNLNHDAMYWYRQDPGQGLRLIYYSQIVNDFQKGDIAEGYSVSREKKESFPLTVTSAQKNPTAFYLCAATRPGQGNTIYFGEGSWLTVV.

V and J are TRBV27 and TRBJ2-7; D gene unclear. Between the trimmed V and J ends, which lost 5 bases and 6 bases, there was a span of 11 bases. The CDR3 runs 12 residues. Germline CDR1 and CDR2: MNHEY and SMNVEV (reference sequence). The DNA of the CDR3 is TGTGCCAGCAGTCCCGTCCTTGGCGAGCAGTACTTC. Amino acid sequence: CASSPVLGEQYF.

V is TRBV4-2 and J is TRBJ1-2; the D is unclear. This CDR3 region has 14 residues. The V end was cut by 1 base, the J end by 4 bases, with 10 bases between. Germline V CDR1 and CDR2: LGHNA, YNFKEQ. In DNA, the CDR3 is TGTGCCAGCAGCCAAGTGGCAGTCTTCTATGGCTACACCTTC. As protein: CASSQVAVFYGYTF.

The rearrangement joins TRBV7-9 to TRBJ1-3; D is unresolved. The V gene's germline CDR1 is SEHNR and CDR2 FQNEAQ (reference sequence). The V gene lost 5 bases and the J gene lost 2 bases, with 10 bases spanning the gap. The CDR3 is 14 amino acids. This chain's CDR3 is CASSPGWTGNTIYF. The CDR3 DNA sequence: TGTGCCAGCAGCCCGGGGTGGACTGGAAACACCATATATTTT.